One and the same sample provided the 5 T cell receptor beta chains below, sequenced in a study of T cells in Graves' hyperthyroidism and ophthalmopathy. Amplification of TCR beta CDR3 regions used RNA as the template. Primed by the HTBI set, a first-round RT-PCR was run on the TCR CDR3. TCRdb called the multiplex PCR reads again in MiXCR, with one record for every CDR3 protein. The data show 660,000 or so distinct CDR3 sequences, with 40% to 55% seen just once and less than 9% held by the top ten. The sequenced sample consisted of peripheral blood or thyroid tissue (not recorded which). These receptors were obtained from an adult man with Graves' disease, either hyperthyroidism or ophthalmopathy (not recorded which).

This chain connects TRBV7-4 to TRBJ2-3; D remains unclear. V was pared by 2 bases and J by 2 bases, with 5 bases between. Germline loops: CDR1 SGHVT, CDR2 SQSDAQ. This CDR3 contains 13 residues. The CDR3 DNA reads as TGTGCCAGCAGCTTACACTCCACAGATACGCAGTATTTT. It codes for CASSLHSTDTQYF.

This clonotype was observed at least ten times. The chain links TRBV10-3 to TRBJ2-5; D not certain. V was shortened by 3 bases and J by 2 bases, with 10 bases between the two germline ends. Germline lookup yields CDR1 ENHRY and CDR2 SYGVKD. The CDR3 runs 14 residues. The CDR3 loop reads CAISDILVQETQYF. Written as DNA, the CDR3 is TGTGCCATCAGTGACATTTTAGTTCAAGAGACCCAGTACTTC.

This clonotype was seen a few times. This chain links TRBV7-9 with TRBJ1-4; possibly TRBD1 for D (6 bases). Deletions cut 5 bases from V and 5 bases from J, with 12 bases between. CDR3 length: 14 amino acids. Germline values: CDR1 SEHNR, CDR2 FQNEAQ (reference sequence). In nucleotides, the CDR3 is TGTGCCAGCAGCCCGACAGGAGGGAATGAAAAACTGTTTTTT. It is translated as CASSPTGGNEKLFF.

This clonotype was seen a few times. This sequence joins TRBV7-4 and TRBJ1-6; TRBD1 aligns across 8 bases. Looked up from germline, CDR1 is SGHVT and CDR2 is SQSDAQ. This CDR3 spans 16 amino acids. J lost 7 bases, V lost 5 bases, and 10 bases had no gene match. In DNA form, the CDR3 reads TGTGCCAGCAGCCCGGGAGGGACAGGCGGGAATTCACCCCTCCACTTT. It yields the protein CASSPGGTGGNSPLHF. Together with reference TRBV7-4 and TRBJ1-6, the CDR3 gives the full variable domain: GAGVSQSPRYKVAKRGRDVALRCDSISGHVTLYWYRQTLGQGSEVLTYSQSDAQRDKSGRPSGRFSAERPERSVSTLKIQRTEQGDSAVYLCASSPGGTGGNSPLHFGNGTRLTVT.

Regarding this clonotype: Germline and junction disagree at one end, which may indicate a read error. The J gene is TRBJ1-4, the V gene TRBV7-6, with 9 bases matching TRBD1. The CDR3 is made up of 15 amino acids. Germline V gene sequence: CDR1 SGHVS, CDR2 FNYEAQ. The CDR3 loop is CASSPGQGIHEKLFF. The CDR3 nucleotides are TGTGCTAGCAGCCCGGGACAGGGAATTCATGAAAAACTGTTTTTT.